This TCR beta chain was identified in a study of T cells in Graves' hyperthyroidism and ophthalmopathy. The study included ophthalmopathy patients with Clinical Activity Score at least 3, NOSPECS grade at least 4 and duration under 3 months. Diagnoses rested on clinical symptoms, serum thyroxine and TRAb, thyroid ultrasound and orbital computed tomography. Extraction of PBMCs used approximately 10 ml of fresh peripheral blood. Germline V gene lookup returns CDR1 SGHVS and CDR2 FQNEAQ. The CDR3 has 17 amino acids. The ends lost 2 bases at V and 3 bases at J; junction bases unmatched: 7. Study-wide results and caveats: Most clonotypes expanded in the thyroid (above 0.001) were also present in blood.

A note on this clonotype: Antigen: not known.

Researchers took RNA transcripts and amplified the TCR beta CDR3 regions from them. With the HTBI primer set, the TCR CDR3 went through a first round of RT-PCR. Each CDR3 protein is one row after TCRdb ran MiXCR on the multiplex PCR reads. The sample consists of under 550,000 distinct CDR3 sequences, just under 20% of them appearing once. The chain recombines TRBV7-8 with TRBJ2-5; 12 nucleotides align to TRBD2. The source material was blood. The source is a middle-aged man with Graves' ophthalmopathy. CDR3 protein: CASSLSPTSGGEETQYF. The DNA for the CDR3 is TGTGCCAGCAGCTTATCCCCGACTAGCGGGGGAGAAGAGACCCAGTACTTC.